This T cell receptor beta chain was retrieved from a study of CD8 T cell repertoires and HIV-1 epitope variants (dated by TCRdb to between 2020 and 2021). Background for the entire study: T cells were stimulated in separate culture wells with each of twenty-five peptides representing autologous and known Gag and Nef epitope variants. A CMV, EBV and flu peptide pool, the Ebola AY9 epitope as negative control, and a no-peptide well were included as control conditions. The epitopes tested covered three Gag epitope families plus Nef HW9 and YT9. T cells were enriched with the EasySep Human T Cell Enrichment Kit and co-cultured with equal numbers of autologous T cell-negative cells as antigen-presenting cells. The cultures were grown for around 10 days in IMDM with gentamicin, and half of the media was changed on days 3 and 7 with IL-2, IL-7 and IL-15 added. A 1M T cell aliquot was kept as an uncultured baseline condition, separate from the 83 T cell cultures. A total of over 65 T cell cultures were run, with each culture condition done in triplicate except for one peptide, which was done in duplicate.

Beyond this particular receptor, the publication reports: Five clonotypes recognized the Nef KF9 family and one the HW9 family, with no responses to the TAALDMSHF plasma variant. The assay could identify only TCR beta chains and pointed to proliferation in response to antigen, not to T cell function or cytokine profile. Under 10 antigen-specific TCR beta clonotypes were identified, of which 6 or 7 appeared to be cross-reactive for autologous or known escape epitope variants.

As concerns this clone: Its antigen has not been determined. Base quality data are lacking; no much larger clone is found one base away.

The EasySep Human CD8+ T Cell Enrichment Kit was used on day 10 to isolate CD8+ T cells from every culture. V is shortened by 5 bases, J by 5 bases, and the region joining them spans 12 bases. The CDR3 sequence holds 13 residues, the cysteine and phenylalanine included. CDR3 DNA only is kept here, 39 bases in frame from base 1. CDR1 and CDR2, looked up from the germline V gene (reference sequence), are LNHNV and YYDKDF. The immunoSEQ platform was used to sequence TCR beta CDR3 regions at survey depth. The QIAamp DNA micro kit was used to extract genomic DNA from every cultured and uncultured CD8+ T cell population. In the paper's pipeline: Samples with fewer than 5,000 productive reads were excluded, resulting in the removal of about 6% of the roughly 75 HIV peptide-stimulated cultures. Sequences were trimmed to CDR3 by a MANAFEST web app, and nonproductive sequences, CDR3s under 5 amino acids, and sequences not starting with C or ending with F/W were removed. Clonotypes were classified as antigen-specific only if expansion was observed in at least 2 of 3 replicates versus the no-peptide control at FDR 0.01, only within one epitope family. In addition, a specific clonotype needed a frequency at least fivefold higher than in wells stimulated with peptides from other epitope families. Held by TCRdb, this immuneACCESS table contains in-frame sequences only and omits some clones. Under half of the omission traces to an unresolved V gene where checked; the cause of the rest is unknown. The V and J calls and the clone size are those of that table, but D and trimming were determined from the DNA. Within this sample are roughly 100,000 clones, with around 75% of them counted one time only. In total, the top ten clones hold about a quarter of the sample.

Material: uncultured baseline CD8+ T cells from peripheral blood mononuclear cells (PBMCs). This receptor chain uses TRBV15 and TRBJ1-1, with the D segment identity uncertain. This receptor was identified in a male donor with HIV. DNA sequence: TGTGCCACCAGCGCAAGGACGGGGACTGAAGCTTTCTTT. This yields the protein CATSARTGTEAFF.